Listed here are 2 T cell receptor beta chains from one sample, sequenced in a study of cytomegalovirus exposure and HLA in healthy donors. PCR primers comprised 60 Vbeta and 13 Jbeta primers. The method was immunoSEQ multiplex PCR; TCRdb's version includes in-frame clones alone and lacks a portion of them. Among more than 100,000 clones listed, just over 15% were seen once. Specimen: PBMCs. These receptors originate from a young woman in good health and CMV-seronegative.

The chain links TRBV7-3 to TRBJ1-2; no firm D call. The CDR3 consists of 15 residues. CDR1 and CDR2 (germline): SGHTA, FQGTGA. Trimming removed 2 bases at V and 3 bases at J, with 13 bases between. CDR3 bases: TGTGCCAGCAGCTTACTTTCCCCGGTGTACTATGGCTACACCTTC. Protein sequence: CASSLLSPVYYGYTF.

CDR3 residues: CASSLVVGGPPTQYF. DNA for the CDR3: TGCGCCAGCAGCTTGGTTGTGGGAGGGCCGCCGACCCAGTACTTC. The gene calls are TRBV5-1 and TRBJ2-5; TRBD2 matches at 7 bases. This CDR3 is 15 amino acids long. Losses at the gene ends were 0 bases for V and 7 bases for J; bases not matched to a gene: 9. Germline V lookup: CDR1 SGHRS, CDR2 YFSETQ. Variable domain in full (rest from reference TRBV5-1 and TRBJ2-5): KAGVTQTPRYLIKTRGQQVTLSCSPISGHRSVSWYQQTPGQGLQFLFEYFSETQRNKGNFPGRFSGRQFSNSRSEMNVSTLELGDSALYLCASSLVVGGPPTQYFGPGTRLLVL.